This note documents a single TCR beta chain sequence. Antigen: not known. The data derive from a study of OX40 agonist ivuxolimab in advanced cancers. For the study at large: As their treatment, patients were administered ivuxolimab, an agonistic anti-OX40 (CD134) antibody. General observations from the study: Researchers did not establish what antigens the expanded peripheral T cells target. Both blood CD4+ and CD8+ T cells showed clonal growth by week 6 at 0.1 to 3.0 mg/kg.

TCRdb keeps only in-frame clones here, not all; method: immunoSEQ multiplex PCR. Among about 28,000 clones listed, approximately 83% were seen once. CDR1 and CDR2 from the germline V gene are SGHRS and YFSETQ. V lost 2 bases and J lost 1; bases outside the gene matches: 4. This CDR3 contains 16 residues. This rearrangement joins TRBV5-1 to TRBJ2-3; 10 bases are a match to TRBD2. This receptor was obtained from an adult with an advanced solid tumor such as melanoma, head and neck, liver or kidney cancer. The specimen was CD4+ or CD8+ T cells sorted from blood, collected in a trial of the OX40 agonist ivuxolimab. CDR3 coding DNA: TGCGCCAGCAGCTTAGATCTAGCGGGGGGCACAGATACGCAGTATTTT. This encodes CASSLDLAGGTDTQYF.